The entry below describes one TCR beta chain. Other DNA variants within this sample encode the same CDR3. Trimming removed 3 bases at V and 5 bases at J, with 7 bases between. The CDR3 runs 12 residues. Per germline, CDR1 KGHSH and CDR2 LQKENI. These data belong to a study of shared clonotypes between healthy human individuals. TCRdb's copy holds only in-frame clones and misses some; the assay was immunoSEQ multiplex PCR. This sample has a few million clones; around 94% occur once, and the top ten carry about 0.13%. Sequencing used naive CD4+ T cells sorted from blood. The subset was: CD45RA+ positively selected. The chain uses TRBV18 and TRBJ2-5; D assignment may be TRBD1 or TRBD2 (5 bases each). The sequence was obtained from a man aged 18 to 35 in good health. In DNA, the CDR3 is TGTGCCAGCTCACCCCGGGACGAGACCCAGTACTTC. It encodes CASSPRDETQYF.